This T cell receptor (beta chain) was identified during a study of blood T cell repertoires in COVID-19. Background on the study: Both acute and convalescent COVID-19 samples were obtained from the United States, Italy and Spain. PBMCs, B-cell-depleted T cells, or T cells were the source of the cDNA or gDNA that made up the material.

The CDR3 runs 11 residues. The V gene lost 1 base and the J gene lost 4 bases, with 4 bases spanning the gap. Germline V gives CDR1 DFQATT, CDR2 SNEGSKA (reference sequence). Under the authors' procedure: Estimated nucleated cell counts came from reference gene primer amplification. Sequencing used immunoSEQ multiplex PCR; TCRdb keeps in-frame clones, though not all of them. The V and J calls and the clone size are those of that table, but D and trimming were determined from the DNA. The sample carries 70,000 to 90,000 clones, 85% recorded once. Followed over time, Seattle patients had been enrolled while infection was active.

The sequenced sample was peripheral blood. This sequence joins TRBV20-1 and TRBJ2-5; D gene uncertain. The clonotype originates from a man in his fifties or sixties with COVID-19, enrolled during active disease. As DNA, the CDR3 is TGCAGTGCTAGAGTCCGAGAGACCCAGTACTTC. This codes for CSARVRETQYF.